This section outlines one T cell receptor (beta chain) sequence together with its context. Antigen: not known. UMIs that had a 6-nucleotide sample barcode were put in using template switching. TCRdb reprocessed the 5' RACE reads; each CDR3 protein has one entry and no DNA is given. Its table records approximately 160,000 distinct CDR3 sequences. These data are taken from a study of monozygotic twins with inflammatory bowel disease. Overall study findings and caveats: Heterogeneous immunosuppressive treatment regimens may have introduced variability into patient repertoires. Especially where disease activity was present, IBD patients had fewer clonotypes in common with others than healthy twins did.

The CDR3 has 13 amino acids. Germline V gives CDR1 SGHAT, CDR2 FQNNGV. The sequence was obtained from a human donor with ulcerative colitis or Crohn's disease, or a healthy co-twin of an affected twin (not recorded which). Sequenced sample: blood. The V and J genes are TRBV11-2 and TRBJ2-1; TCRdb selects TRBD1, and the lack of DNA leaves this call unchecked. This CDR3 is CASSLTGQDEQFF.